The 16 T cell receptor beta chains presented below share a single source sample, sequenced in a study of PD-1 blockade in mismatch repair-deficient tumors. Repertoires were generated with immunoSEQ multiplex PCR, while TCRdb's copy carries only in-frame clones and drops some. Among approximately 63,000 clones listed, around 88% were seen once. This specimen consisted of peripheral blood, obtained 52 weeks after starting pembrolizumab. These receptors were taken from an adult with mismatch repair-deficient cancer.

This clone was detected only once. The V call is TRBV25-1, the J call TRBJ1-1; D gene unclear. Trimming stripped 7 bases from V and 7 bases from J, with 13 bases between. Per germline, CDR1 MGHDK and CDR2 SYGVNS. The CDR3 contains 12 residues. CDR3 loop: CASIAAHSEAFF. The CDR3 DNA sequence: TGTGCCAGCATAGCCGCGCACAGTGAAGCTTTCTTT.

The chain employs TRBV4-1 and TRBJ2-1, with 7 positions matching TRBD2. V shed 0 bases and J 8 bases; nucleotides not matched to a gene: 4. This CDR3 has 14 amino acids. Germline V gives CDR1 MGHRA, CDR2 YSYEKL. CDR3 in DNA: TGCGCCAGCAGCCAAGAGAAGCGGGAAGATGAGCAGTTCTTC. Translated: CASSQEKREDEQFF.

The J gene is TRBJ1-1, the V gene TRBV5-1; a weak D match, TRBD1 (5 bases). The germline gives CDR1 SGHRS, CDR2 YFSETQ. The CDR3 runs 13 residues. The ends were cut back, 9 bases at V and 1 base at J, with 13 bases in the middle. The CDR3 nucleotides read TGCGCCACCCGCCGGGGGGGGAACACTGAAGCTTTCTTT. It codes for CATRRGGNTEAFF.

The CDR3: CSVSGLAGASQDTDTQYF. For the CDR3, the DNA is TGCAGCGTTTCCGGACTAGCGGGAGCCAGCCAGGACACAGATACGCAGTATTTT. V gene TRBV29-1 combines with J gene TRBJ2-3, with TRBD2 matching 13 bases. The ends lost 5 bases at V and 2 bases at J; junction bases unmatched: 13. The CDR3 is made up of 18 amino acids. In germline, CDR1 is SQVTM, CDR2 ANQGSEA.

The chain recombines TRBV2 with TRBJ2-7, with D perhaps TRBD1 (5 bases). CDR1 SNHLY and CDR2 FYNNEI come from the germline V gene. The CDR3 is 17 amino acids. V lost 2 bases and J 0 bases, leaving 17 bases between the germline ends. The CDR3 region is CASSENSKTGPSYEQYF. CDR3 DNA sequence: TGTGCCAGCAGTGAAAATTCTAAAACAGGACCCTCCTACGAGCAGTACTTC.

The rearrangement links TRBV10-3 to TRBJ2-5, with D perhaps TRBD2 (6 bases). This CDR3 has 15 amino acids. The V end was cut by 4 bases, the J end by 2 bases, with 14 bases between. Germline loops: CDR1 ENHRY, CDR2 SYGVKD. Here the CDR3 reads CAISAKNGGQETQYF. The CDR3 DNA follows: TGTGCCATCAGTGCAAAAAACGGGGGTCAAGAGACCCAGTACTTC.

The genes are TRBV13 and TRBJ2-1; D is ambiguous. From germline, CDR1 is PRHDT and CDR2 FYEKMQ (reference sequence). V lost 0 bases and J lost 5, with 11 bases in between. The CDR3 runs to 15 residues. CDR3 in DNA: TGTGCCAGCAGCTTAGGAGGACCTGGGGACAATGAGCAGTTCTTC. Translated, it gives CASSLGGPGDNEQFF.

The CDR3 nucleotides are TGTGCCAGCAGCTTAGGTAATAGCGGGAGCTCCTACGAGCAGTACTTC. The encoded protein is CASSLGNSGSSYEQYF. This chain links TRBV7-8 with TRBJ2-7, with 9 bases aligning to TRBD2. Germline CDR1 reads SGHVS; CDR2 reads FQNEAQ. CDR3 length equals 16 residues. J was trimmed by 0 bases and V by 1 base; bases with no gene match: 4.

The chain is built from TRBV28 and TRBJ2-3, with TRBD2 identical over 9 bases. After removal of 4 bases from V and 4 bases from J, the junction contained 3 bases not matched to a gene. This CDR3 has 14 amino acids. Germline V gives CDR1 MDHEN, CDR2 SYDVKM. The CDR3 region has the DNA TGTGCCAGCAGTTCAAGCGGGAGGCCAGATACGCAGTATTTT. Translation gives CASSSSGRPDTQYF.

V gene TRBV13 combines with J gene TRBJ2-7, with 9 bases lining up with TRBD2. The ends lost 4 bases at V and 2 bases at J; junction bases unmatched: 6. The CDR3 extends over 15 amino acids. Germline values: CDR1 PRHDT, CDR2 FYEKMQ (reference sequence). CDR3 coding DNA: TGTGCCAGCAGCTCCCGACTAGCGGCCCCCTACGAGCAGTACTTC. It encodes CASSSRLAAPYEQYF.

V is TRBV12-5 and J is TRBJ2-7; TRBD2 aligns across 7 bases. Trimming removed 5 bases from V and 3 bases from J; junction bases left unmatched: 4. This CDR3 is 13 amino acids long. The germline V gene encodes CDR1 LGHNT and CDR2 FRNRAP. The CDR3 protein is CASGGLVIYEQYF. The CDR3 DNA is TGTGCTAGTGGTGGACTAGTGATCTACGAGCAGTACTTC.

This chain joins TRBV7-9 and TRBJ1-1; D call uncertain. CDR1 SEHNR and CDR2 FQNEAQ come from the germline V gene (reference sequence). V was cut by 5 bases and J by 1 base, with 17 bases left in between. There are 16 residues in the CDR3. CDR3 protein: CASSPIPLRTNTEAFF. The CDR3 DNA follows: TGTGCCAGCAGCCCAATTCCGCTACGGACGAACACTGAAGCTTTCTTT. The full variable domain, completed using reference TRBV7-9 and TRBJ1-1, is DTGVSQNPRHKITKRGQNVTFRCDPISEHNRLYWYRQTLGQGPEFLTYFQNEAQLEKSRLLSDRFSAERPKGSFSTLEIQRTEQGDSAMYLCASSPIPLRTNTEAFFGQGTRLTVV.

This clone was counted a single time. The chain recombines TRBV27 with TRBJ2-7, with a weak D call TRBD2 (5 bases). Germline lookup yields CDR1 MNHEY and CDR2 SMNVEV (reference sequence). The CDR3 has 13 residues. Trimming stripped 6 bases from V and 3 bases from J, with 12 bases between. CDR3 region: CASSPSKNYEQYF. CDR3 DNA sequence: TGTGCCAGCAGCCCTAGCAAAAACTACGAGCAGTACTTC.

The rearrangement joins TRBV5-4 to TRBJ2-5, with 13 bases aligning to TRBD2. There are 16 residues in the CDR3. Germline assignment: CDR1 SGHNT and CDR2 YYREEE (reference sequence). J gave up 3 bases and V 4 bases, and 6 bases lay outside the gene matches. This CDR3 is CASSPPGLAGKETQYF. The CDR3 nucleotides are TGTGCCAGCAGCCCACCGGGACTAGCGGGAAAAGAGACCCAGTACTTC.

This clone occurred once. This sequence joins TRBV7-9 and TRBJ2-7; no definite D call. In germline, CDR1 is SEHNR, CDR2 FQNEAQ (reference sequence). This CDR3 comprises 15 residues. Trimming took off 0 bases at V and 4 bases at J, with 13 bases between the two ends. The CDR3, as DNA: TGTGCCAGCAGCTTAGCGCTGGGGATTAAGTACGAGCAGTACTTC. Residues: CASSLALGIKYEQYF.

The rearrangement links TRBV5-1 to TRBJ1-1; D is undetermined. The CDR3 extends over 14 amino acids. The ends were cut back, 4 bases at V and 0 bases at J, with 10 bases in the middle. CDR1 is SGHRS and CDR2 is YFSETQ in the germline V gene. CDR3 in amino acids: CASSIQIMNTEAFF. The CDR3 DNA reads as TGCGCCAGCAGCATACAGATAATGAACACTGAAGCTTTCTTT.